The TCR beta chain described here comes from a study of CXCR3-negative and CXCR3-positive naive CD8 T cells. The wider study: TRB reads totalled about 150 million, about 1.5 +/- 0.3 million per library. Study-wide results and caveats: Researchers report that CXCR3-positive naive cells carry more hydrophobic TRB CDR3s than CXCR3-negative naive cells. Memory CD8+ cells had much lower diversity, and both naive subsets had comparably high diversity.

Sorting yielded triplicates of fewer than 350,000 cells for each CD8+ T cell subset. With regard to this clonotype: The antigen remains unidentified.

Per germline, CDR1 SGHVS and CDR2 FQNEAQ. The CDR3 sequence is 19 residues long. It was by 5' RACE with UMI labels that the TRB cDNA libraries were prepared. Following a re-call of the 5' RACE reads, TCRdb has one entry per CDR3 protein and lacks DNA. The sample has about 53,000 distinct CDR3 sequences. This TCR came from a human donor in good health. Some clones in this sample may be carry-over from other donors' samples. This chain links TRBV7-8 with TRBJ2-6; TCRdb gives TRBD1 as the D gene, but with no DNA this cannot be confirmed. What was sequenced was naive CXCR3- CD8+ T cells from blood. Subset in this sample: CD45RO-CCR7+CD27+CD95- naive CD8+ T cells lacking CXCR3 (TNR3-). The CDR3 reads CASSLEGRDRGSGANVLTF.